This TCR beta chain was found in a study of cytotoxic CD8 clonotypes in ibrutinib-treated CLL. Study-level background: The study included 11 relapsed/refractory and 15 treatment-naive patients; about 17 had IGHV unmutated disease. Points from the study as a whole: The study found baseline clonality above age-matched healthy donors, tracking circulating CD8+ T-cell counts. An increase in clonality occurred at ibrutinib response, followed by a return toward baseline at progression.

In regard to this clone: Its matching antigen is unknown.

The assay was immunoSEQ multiplex PCR, and TCRdb's table has in-frame clones only and misses some. Of approximately 200,000 clones in the sample, approximately 68% were seen once. The V end lost 5 bases, the J end lost 14 bases, and 16 bases lay between the germline ends. CDR1 is DFQATT and CDR2 is SNEGSKA in the germline V gene (reference sequence). The CDR3 runs 11 residues. J is TRBJ2-1 and V is TRBV20-1; tentatively, D is TRBD2 (6 bases). This clonotype originated in a human donor with chronic lymphocytic leukemia. Sequencing was performed on PBMCs, taken after 24 months of ibrutinib treatment. In DNA form, the CDR3 reads TGCAGTGCTGGGGAGAGAGCGGGCGAGTTCTTC. As protein: CSAGERAGEFF.